This T cell receptor (beta chain) stems from a study of cytomegalovirus exposure and HLA in healthy donors. This clone showed up just once. Germline V CDR1 and CDR2: SNHLY, FYNNEI. V was clipped by 6 bases and J by 0 bases, with 15 bases between them. The CDR3 runs 15 residues. The PCR had 60 Vbeta and 13 Jbeta primers. Produced via immunoSEQ multiplex PCR; TCRdb's table is partial and in-frame only. The sample shows 140,000 or so clones, less than 85% of them seen only once. What was sequenced was PBMCs. The TCR sequence derives from a young man in good health and CMV-seropositive. The genes are TRBV2 and TRBJ2-7; D is possibly TRBD2 (6 bases). CDR3 sequence (DNA): TGTGCCAGCAGAGATAAGCGGGTCAGCTCCTACGAGCAGTACTTC. This translates into CASRDKRVSSYEQYF.